This T cell receptor beta chain was observed in a study of cytomegalovirus exposure and HLA in healthy donors. Per the germline V gene, CDR1 is GTSNPN and CDR2 is SVGIG (reference sequence). The CDR3 length is 14 residues. V was clipped by 4 bases and J by 2 bases; unmatched bases: 8. 13 Jbeta primers and 60 Vbeta primers were used for the PCR. Source study methods: Later, roughly 80 million unique TCR beta chains were counted in an analysis, and about 10 million of them were shared. Libraries were prepared by immunoSEQ multiplex PCR; TCRdb keeps only in-frame clonotypes and omits some of them. Clone size and V and J calls were adopted from that table, with D and trimming inferred from the DNA. The sample shows about 110,000 clones, more than 70% of them seen only once. Regarding this clone: Its target is not known.

General study points: Researchers reportedly found TCR beta sequences accurately predicted most subjects' HLA-A and HLA-B alleles.

The genes are TRBV30 and TRBJ2-7; 7 bases line up with TRBD1. Material for sequencing was PBMCs. This clonotype was sampled from a woman aged 55-70 years in good health and CMV-seropositive. CDR3 DNA sequence: TGTGCCTGGACCGTAGGGACAGCGACCTACGAGCAGTACTTC. This encodes CAWTVGTATYEQYF. The variable domain in full, completed from reference TRBV30 and TRBJ2-7, reads SQTIHQWPATLVQPVGSPLSLECTVEGTSNPNLYWYRQAAGRGLQLLFYSVGIGQISSEVPQNLSASRPQDRQFILSSKKLLLSDSGFYLCAWTVGTATYEQYFGPGTRLTVT.